This section outlines one T cell receptor beta chain sequence together with its context. Sequencing was performed with immunoSEQ multiplex PCR; in TCRdb, only in-frame clones are kept and a portion is missing. The profile shows fewer than 75,000 clones, about 91% of them singletons. This sample was taken from a study of T cell changes during pregnancy in multiple sclerosis. V gave up 1 base and J gave up 9 bases, with 20 bases separating them. The CDR3 totals 16 residues. This TCR was sampled from a female donor in good health, enrolled as a control in a pregnancy study. The specimen comprised peripheral blood, sampled after pregnancy. The chain joins TRBV5-3 to TRBJ2-1, with a tentative D call TRBD1 (6 bases). TRBV5-3 is flagged as an ORF with uncertain function. Here the CDR3 DNA reads TGTGCCAGAAGCTTGAAAATCGACAGGATAAAATCTGAGCAGTTCTTC. Translation: CARSLKIDRIKSEQFF.